This is a list of T cell receptor beta chains from one sample in a study of OX40 agonist ivuxolimab in advanced cancers. The data were produced by immunoSEQ multiplex PCR, yet TCRdb's version contains in-frame clones alone and is incomplete. The data contain approximately 120,000 clones, 85% to 95% of them singletons. The input for sequencing was CD4+ or CD8+ T cells sorted from blood, taken in a trial of the OX40 agonist ivuxolimab. These TCRs come from an adult with an advanced solid tumor such as melanoma, head and neck, liver or kidney cancer. The conserved cysteine and the conserved F or W are not part of the CDR3 here.

CDR3 length,V gene,CDR3 protein
13,TRBV28,ASSLETGWFYEQY
14,TRBV7-2,ASSLALPGQGRGYT
14,TRBV9,ASSVEDSPWGNTIY
12,TRBV5-6,ASSYGQGGTEAF
13,TRBV5-1,ASSLTSGAYNEQF
14,TRBV19,ASSRAEREWGNEQF
11,TRBV28,ASRTGSPYEQY
13,TRBV7-3,ASSIGTSGRREQY
11,TRBV28,ASSLGGREKLF
13,TRBV7-9,ASSLVSPSNSPLH
15,TRBV4-3,ASSQATGGAGANVLT